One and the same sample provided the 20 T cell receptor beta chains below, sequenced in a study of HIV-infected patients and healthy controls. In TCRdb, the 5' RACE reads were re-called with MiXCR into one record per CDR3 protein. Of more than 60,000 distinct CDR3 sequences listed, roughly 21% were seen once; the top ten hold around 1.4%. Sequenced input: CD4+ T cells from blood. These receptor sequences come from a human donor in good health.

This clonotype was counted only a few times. DNA of the CDR3: TGTGCCATCAGAGAAACAGGGGCGGCTGAAAAACTGTTTTTT. It specifies CAIRETGAAEKLFF. The chain carries TRBV10-3 and TRBJ1-4; 7 nucleotides line up with TRBD1. J was trimmed by 7 bases and V by 6 bases; bases with no gene match: 8. The germline V gene encodes CDR1 ENHRY and CDR2 SYGVKD. The CDR3 contains 14 residues.

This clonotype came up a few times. The CDR3 here is CASSLDRGVQETQYF. The CDR3, as DNA: TGTGCCAGCAGCTTAGACAGGGGGGTCCAAGAGACCCAGTACTTC. The chain uses TRBV11-2 and TRBJ2-5; perhaps TRBD1 as D (7 bases). The CDR3 extends over 15 amino acids. Germline V gene sequence: CDR1 SGHAT, CDR2 FQNNGV. V was cut by 0 bases and J by 1 base, with 9 bases left in between. Filled out from reference TRBV11-2 and TRBJ2-5, the complete variable domain reads EAGVAQSPRYKIIEKRQSVAFWCNPISGHATLYWYQQILGQGPKLLIQFQNNGVVDDSQLPKDRFSAERLKGVDSTLKIQPAKLEDSAVYLCASSLDRGVQETQYFGPGTRLLVL.

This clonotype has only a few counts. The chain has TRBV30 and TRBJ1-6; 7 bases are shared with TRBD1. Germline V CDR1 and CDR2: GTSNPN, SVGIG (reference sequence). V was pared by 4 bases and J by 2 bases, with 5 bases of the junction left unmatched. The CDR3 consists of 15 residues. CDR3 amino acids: CAWTAGGTYNSPLHF. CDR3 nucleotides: TGTGCCTGGACCGCAGGGGGAACCTATAATTCACCCCTCCACTTT.

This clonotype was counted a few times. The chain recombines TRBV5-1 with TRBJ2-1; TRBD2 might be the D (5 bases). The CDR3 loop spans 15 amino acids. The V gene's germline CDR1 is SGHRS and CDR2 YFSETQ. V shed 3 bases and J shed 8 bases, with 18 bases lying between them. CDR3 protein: CASSWSGPPGDEQFF. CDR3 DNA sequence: TGCGCCAGCAGCTGGTCCGGTCCCCCCGGGGATGAGCAGTTCTTC.

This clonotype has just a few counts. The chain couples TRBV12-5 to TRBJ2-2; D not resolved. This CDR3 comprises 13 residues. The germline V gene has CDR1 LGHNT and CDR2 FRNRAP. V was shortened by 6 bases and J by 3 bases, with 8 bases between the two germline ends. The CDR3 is CASGKEYTGELFF. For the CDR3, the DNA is TGTGCTAGTGGCAAGGAGTACACCGGGGAGCTGTTTTTT.

CDR3 amino acids: CASSTIRRGPQTSGNTIYF. CDR3 in DNA: TGTGCCAGCAGCACCATTCGGAGGGGGCCACAAACCTCTGGAAACACCATATATTTT. The chain joins TRBV7-8 to TRBJ1-3; 7 nucleotides line up with TRBD1. Germline-derived CDR1 and CDR2 are SGHVS and FQNEAQ. This CDR3 is 19 amino acids long. The ends lost 5 bases at V and 0 bases at J; junction bases unmatched: 16. The full variable domain, rest sourced from reference TRBV7-8 and TRBJ1-3, is GAGVSQSPRYKVAKRGQDVALRCDPISGHVSLFWYQQALGQGPEFLTYFQNEAQLDKSGLPSDRFFAERPEGSVSTLKIQRTQQEDSAVYLCASSTIRRGPQTSGNTIYFGEGSWLTVV.

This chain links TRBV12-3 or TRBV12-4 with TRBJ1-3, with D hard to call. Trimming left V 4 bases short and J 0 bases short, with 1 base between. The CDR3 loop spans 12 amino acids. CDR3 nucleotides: TGTGCCAGCAGTTACTCTGGAAACACCATATATTTT. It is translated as CASSYSGNTIYF.

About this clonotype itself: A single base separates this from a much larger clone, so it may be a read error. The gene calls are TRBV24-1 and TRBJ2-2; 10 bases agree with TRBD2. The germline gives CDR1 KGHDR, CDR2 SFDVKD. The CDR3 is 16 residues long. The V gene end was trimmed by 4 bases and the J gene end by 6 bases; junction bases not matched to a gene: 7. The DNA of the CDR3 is TGTGCCACCAGTGAAGTTAGCGGGAGGCGCGCCGGGGAGCTGTTTTTT. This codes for CATSEVSGRRAGELFF.

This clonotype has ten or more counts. Here the CDR3 reads CASSSSDRGNYGYTF. The DNA for the CDR3 is TGTGCCAGCAGCTCCTCGGACAGGGGGAACTATGGCTACACCTTC. The V call is TRBV11-2, the J call TRBJ1-2; 10 nucleotides agree with TRBD1. The length of the CDR3 is 15 residues. Germline CDR1 reads SGHAT; CDR2 reads FQNNGV. The V segment lost 4 bases and the J segment 2 bases; nucleotides outside the gene matches: 4.

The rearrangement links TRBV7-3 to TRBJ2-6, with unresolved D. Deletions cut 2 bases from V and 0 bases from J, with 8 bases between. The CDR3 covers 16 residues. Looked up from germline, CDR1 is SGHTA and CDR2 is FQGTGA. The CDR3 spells CASSLGVPSGANVLTF. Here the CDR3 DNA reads TGTGCCAGCAGCTTAGGGGTACCCTCTGGGGCCAACGTCCTGACTTTC.

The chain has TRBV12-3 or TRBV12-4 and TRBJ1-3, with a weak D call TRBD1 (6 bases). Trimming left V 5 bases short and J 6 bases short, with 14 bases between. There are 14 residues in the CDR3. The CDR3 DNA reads TGTGCCAGCAGTAACAGGGTGGGGACAAACACCATATATTTT. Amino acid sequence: CASSNRVGTNTIYF.

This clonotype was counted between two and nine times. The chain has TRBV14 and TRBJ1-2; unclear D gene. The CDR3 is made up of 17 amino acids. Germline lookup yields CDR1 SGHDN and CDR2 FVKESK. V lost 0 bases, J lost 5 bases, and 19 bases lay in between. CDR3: CASSQDGRSGSEYGYTF. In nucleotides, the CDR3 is TGTGCCAGCAGCCAAGATGGGCGCAGCGGCTCAGAGTATGGCTACACCTTC.

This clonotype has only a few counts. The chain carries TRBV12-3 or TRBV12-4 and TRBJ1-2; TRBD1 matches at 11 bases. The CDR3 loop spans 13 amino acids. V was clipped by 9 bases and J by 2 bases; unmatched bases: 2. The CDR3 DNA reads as TGTGCCAGTTGGACAGGGGGCAACTATGGCTACACCTTC. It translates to CASWTGGNYGYTF.

The CDR3 region is CASRDGNSPLHF. The CDR3 DNA reads as TGTGCCAGCAGGGACGGGAATTCACCCCTCCACTTT. V is TRBV12-3 or TRBV12-4 and J is TRBJ1-6; D is ambiguous. The CDR3 totals 12 residues. The ends were cut back, 6 bases at V and 7 bases at J, with 7 bases in the middle.

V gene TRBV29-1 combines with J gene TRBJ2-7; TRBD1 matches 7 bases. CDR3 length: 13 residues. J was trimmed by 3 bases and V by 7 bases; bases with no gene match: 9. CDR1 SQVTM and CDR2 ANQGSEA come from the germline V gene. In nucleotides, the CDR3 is TGCAGCGCAAGACAGGGCCGCAGCTACGAGCAGTACTTC. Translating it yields CSARQGRSYEQYF.

This CDR3 is CSVVGRGSSLNTEAFF. In DNA, the CDR3 is TGCAGCGTTGTCGGCAGGGGTTCGTCTTTGAACACTGAAGCTTTCTTT. This chain connects TRBV29-1 to TRBJ1-1, with a weak D call TRBD1 (6 bases). Germline lookup yields CDR1 SQVTM and CDR2 ANQGSEA. This CDR3 spans 16 amino acids. Trimming removed 4 bases at V and 0 bases at J, with 18 bases between.

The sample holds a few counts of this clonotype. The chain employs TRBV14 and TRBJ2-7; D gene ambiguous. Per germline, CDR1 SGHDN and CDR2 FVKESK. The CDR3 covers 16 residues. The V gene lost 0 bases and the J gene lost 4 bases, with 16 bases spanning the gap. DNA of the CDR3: TGTGCCAGCAGCCAAGATGCCGCCTCTAGTTCTTACGAGCAGTACTTC. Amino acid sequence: CASSQDAASSSYEQYF.

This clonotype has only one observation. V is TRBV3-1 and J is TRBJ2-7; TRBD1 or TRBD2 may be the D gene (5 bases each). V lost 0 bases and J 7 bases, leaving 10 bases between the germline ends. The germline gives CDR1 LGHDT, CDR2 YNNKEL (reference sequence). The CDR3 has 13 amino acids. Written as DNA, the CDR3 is TGTGCCAGCAGCCAAGATCTGGGGGATGAGCAGTACTTC. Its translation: CASSQDLGDEQYF.

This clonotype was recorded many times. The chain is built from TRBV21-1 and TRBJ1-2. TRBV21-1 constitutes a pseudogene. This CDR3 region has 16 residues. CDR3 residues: CASSKERDPITYGYTF. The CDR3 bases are TGTGCCAGCAGCAAAGAGCGGGATCCAATAACCTATGGCTACACCTTC.

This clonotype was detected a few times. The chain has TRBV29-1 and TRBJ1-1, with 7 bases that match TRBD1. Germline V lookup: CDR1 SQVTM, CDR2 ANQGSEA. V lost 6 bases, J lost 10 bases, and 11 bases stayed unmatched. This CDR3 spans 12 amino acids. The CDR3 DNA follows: TGCAGCGTCACCAAGACAGGGTTCGGAGCTTTCTTT. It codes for CSVTKTGFGAFF.